Listed here are 14 T cell receptor beta chains from one sample, sequenced in a study of cytomegalovirus exposure and HLA in healthy donors. The PCR made use of 60 Vbeta and 13 Jbeta primers. Assay used: immunoSEQ multiplex PCR; TCRdb lists only in-frame clones, some missing. The sample records about 170,000 clones, approximately 81% being singletons. Sample: PBMCs. The receptors derive from a man younger than 45 in good health and CMV-seropositive.

In DNA, the CDR3 is TGTGCCACCAGGACTAGCGGCCAAGAGACCCAGTACTTC. It is translated as CATRTSGQETQYF. V gene TRBV15 combines with J gene TRBJ2-5; 9 positions agree with TRBD2. The CDR3 length is 13 residues. CDR1 and CDR2 from the germline V gene are LNHNV and YYDKDF (reference sequence). V dropped 6 bases and J dropped 1; count of bases not matched to a gene: 0.

The gene calls are TRBV15 and TRBJ1-2, with D tentatively TRBD1 (5 bases). The germline V gene has CDR1 LNHNV and CDR2 YYDKDF (reference sequence). The CDR3 has 14 amino acids. Trimming removed 3 bases at V and 4 bases at J, with 12 bases between. The CDR3 region is CATSRPGSIYGYTF. The CDR3 DNA is TGTGCCACCAGCAGGCCAGGGTCGATCTATGGCTACACCTTC.

This clone was recorded only once. The J gene is TRBJ1-1, the V gene TRBV29-1; 8 bases line up with TRBD1. V lost 1 base, J lost 4 bases, and 2 bases stayed unmatched. CDR1 and CDR2 from the germline V gene are SQVTM and ANQGSEA. The length of the CDR3 is 13 residues. CDR3 residues: CSVEGQGPTEAFF. CDR3 DNA sequence: TGCAGCGTTGAAGGACAGGGGCCCACTGAAGCTTTCTTT.

This clone was seen only once. The chain has TRBV5-4 and TRBJ2-3; weak D call: TRBD2 (7 bases). The V gene's germline CDR1 is SGHNT and CDR2 YYREEE (reference sequence). This CDR3 comprises 13 residues. With 4 bases removed from V and 8 bases from J, the gap between germline ends came to 14 bases. CDR3 region: CASSLRGEGTQYF. DNA of the CDR3: TGTGCCAGCAGCCTGAGGGGGGAGGGTACGCAGTATTTT.

The rearrangement links TRBV6-5 to TRBJ1-3; D is possibly TRBD1 (6 bases). The CDR3 is made up of 15 amino acids. V was shortened by 6 bases and J by 0 bases, with 12 bases between the two germline ends. Germline CDR1 MNHEY, CDR2 SVGAGI. The CDR3 DNA sequence: TGTGCCAGCAGGGGGGGGCCCAGCTCTGGAAACACCATATATTTT. It specifies CASRGGPSSGNTIYF.

V usage is TRBV15 and J usage is TRBJ2-1; 9 positions match TRBD2. The CDR3 is 17 amino acids. V lost 0 bases and J lost 5; bases outside the gene matches: 8. Germline loops: CDR1 LNHNV, CDR2 YYDKDF (reference sequence). Here the CDR3 reads CATSREIASGINNEQFF. The DNA for the CDR3 is TGTGCCACCAGCAGAGAGATAGCTAGCGGGATCAACAATGAGCAGTTCTTC.

DNA of the CDR3: TGTGCCAGCAGCCAGTCGGAGGGGACAGGCTCCTACGAGCAGTACTTC. This gives the protein CASSQSEGTGSYEQYF. The rearrangement uses TRBV27 and TRBJ2-7, with TRBD1 identical over 8 bases. V was clipped by 6 bases and J by 0 bases; unmatched bases: 10. The germline V gene encodes CDR1 MNHEY and CDR2 SMNVEV (reference sequence). The CDR3 runs to 16 residues.

The V call is TRBV5-1, the J call TRBJ2-1, with TRBD2 identical over 12 bases. The CDR3 is 14 amino acids. The V gene's germline CDR1 is SGHRS and CDR2 YFSETQ. The trim removed 0 bases at V and 15 bases at J, leaving 7 bases unmatched. CDR3 region: CASSLELAGGRRFF. The DNA of the CDR3 is TGCGCCAGCAGCTTGGAACTAGCGGGAGGCCGTAGGTTCTTC.

V gene TRBV21-1 combines with J gene TRBJ1-2. TRBV21-1 corresponds to a pseudogene. This CDR3 is 15 amino acids long. For the CDR3, the DNA is TGTGCCAGCAGCAACGACAGAGGGAGGGCCTATGGCTACACCTTC. Encoded protein: CASSNDRGRAYGYTF.

V is TRBV6-5 and J is TRBJ2-3, with TRBD2 identical over 8 bases. Germline lookup yields CDR1 MNHEY and CDR2 SVGAGI. This CDR3 has 16 amino acids. The V segment lost 2 bases and the J segment 3 bases; nucleotides outside the gene matches: 7. CDR3 DNA: TGTGCCAGCAGTTACGAGGGCGGGAGGAGGACAGATACGCAGTATTTT. It translates to CASSYEGGRRTDTQYF.

This clone has only a few counts. The J gene is TRBJ1-5, the V gene TRBV19; a possible D gene is TRBD1 (6 bases). With 0 bases removed from V and 0 bases from J, the gap between germline ends came to 12 bases. The CDR3 runs 17 residues. Germline V CDR1 and CDR2: LNHDA, SQIVND (reference sequence). The CDR3 DNA is TGTGCCAGTAGTATAGAGGAACAGGGCCATAGCAATCAGCCCCAGCATTTT. Its protein is CASSIEEQGHSNQPQHF.

The rearrangement joins TRBV5-1 to TRBJ2-4; the match to TRBD2 covers 9 bases. The CDR3 spans 16 residues. J was trimmed by 6 bases and V by 4 bases; bases with no gene match: 11. The V gene's germline CDR1 is SGHRS and CDR2 YFSETQ. For the CDR3, the DNA is TGCGCCAGCAGCCCGGGGGCGGGAGGGCGTGGAAACATTCAGTACTTC. This gives the protein CASSPGAGGRGNIQYF.

The V and J genes are TRBV9 and TRBJ2-2, with D perhaps matching TRBD2 (5 bases). Germline CDR1 and CDR2: SGDLS and YYNGEE. This CDR3 has 16 amino acids. Trimming took off 0 bases at V and 2 bases at J, with 11 bases between the two ends. The CDR3 DNA reads TGTGCCAGCAGCGTAGTACCTAGCCCTAACACCGGGGAGCTGTTTTTT. Translated, it gives CASSVVPSPNTGELFF.

This sequence joins TRBV21-1 and TRBJ2-7; the D call TRBD1 from the table was never checked on the DNA. TRBV21-1 is shown as a pseudogene. The CDR3 length is 15 residues. Here the CDR3 DNA reads TGTGCCAGCAGCAAAGGTGGGACACCTTCCTACGAGCAGTACTTC. This codes for CASSKGGTPSYEQYF.